This is a list of T cell receptor beta chains from one sample in a study of shared clonotypes between healthy human individuals. The protocol was immunoSEQ multiplex PCR, while the TCRdb copy is restricted to in-frame clones and leaves out a portion. The repertoire holds 600,000 to 750,000 clones, with roughly two thirds as singletons. Material: memory CD4+ T cells sorted from blood. These receptors were taken from a young woman in good health. Each CDR3 is given with its conserved first and last residue. A D gene is named only where the DNA matches it firmly. Expanded clones get a size class; other rows say once, few or many, or leave the size out.

v_gene,abundance,d_gene,j_gene,CDR3nt,CDR3aa
TRBV29-1,.,TRBD2,TRBJ2-3,TGCAGCGTTGAAAGGGGGACTAGCGGCACAGATACGCAGTATTTT,CSVERGTSGTDTQYF
TRBV27,.,.,TRBJ1-1,TGTGCCAGCTGGGACCGGGGGACTGAAGCTTTCTTT,CASWDRGTEAFF
TRBV19,.,.,TRBJ2-2,TGTGCCAGTAGTATATTCAGGGGCCAGACCGGGGAGCTGTTTTTT,CASSIFRGQTGELFF
TRBV11-2,.,.,TRBJ1-5,TGTGCCAGCAGTCTTGGGCGACTCCCCAGTCAGCCCCAGCATTTT,CASSLGRLPSQPQHF
TRBV5-1,.,TRBD1,TRBJ2-5,TGCGCCAGCAGCTACCCGGGACAGATTAAGGAGACCCAGTACTTC,CASSYPGQIKETQYF
TRBV5-1,.,.,TRBJ1-1,TGCGCCAGCAGCCCCGGAGGTGGCAGGGGTGCTGAAGCTTTCTTT,CASSPGGGRGAEAFF
TRBV6-6,.,.,TRBJ2-7,TGTGCCAGCAGTCCAGGGGTGGGGACCTACGAGCAGTACTTC,CASSPGVGTYEQYF
TRBV9,.,TRBD2,TRBJ2-3,TGTGCCAGCAGCGTAGTAGGGACTAGCGGGAGTACGCAGTATTTT,CASSVVGTSGSTQYF
TRBV10-3,once,.,TRBJ2-5,TGTGCCGCTGCCGGAGGGACCGGGGAGACCCAGTACTTC,CAAAGGTGETQYF
TRBV28,.,.,TRBJ2-5,TGTGCCAGCAGTTTAGTAGCGAAAGAGACCCAGTACTTC,CASSLVAKETQYF
TRBV12-5,.,.,TRBJ2-1,TGTGCTAGTGCCCTTGGGGGGGCGGACTACAATGAGCAGTTCTTC,CASALGGADYNEQFF
TRBV28,.,.,TRBJ2-2,TGTGCCAGCAGTCCCCAAAGGGCGAACACCGGGGAGCTGTTTTTT,CASSPQRANTGELFF
TRBV7-9,.,TRBD2,TRBJ2-3,TGTGCCAGCAGCGCCCTTGAGCGGGGGATACGTAATACGCAGTATTTT,CASSALERGIRNTQYF
TRBV4-1,.,.,TRBJ2-7,TGCGCCAGCAGCCAAGGTAGGCAGTCGAGCTCCTACGAGCAGTACTTC,CASSQGRQSSSYEQYF
TRBV2,.,.,TRBJ2-3,TGTGCCAGCAGTGAACCGGGGGTGGGCACAGATACGCAGTATTTT,CASSEPGVGTDTQYF
TRBV18,.,TRBD1,TRBJ2-7,TGTGCCAGCTCACCAAATAGGCCAGGGGGCCTATCCTACGAGCAGTACTTC,CASSPNRPGGLSYEQYF
TRBV18,.,TRBD2,TRBJ2-7,TGTGCCAGCTCACCGTTAGCGGCTAGCGGGAGCGTCGGGGACGAGCAGTACTTC,CASSPLAASGSVGDEQYF
TRBV6-5,.,TRBD2,TRBJ2-1,TGTGCCAGCAGTTACTCTAGCGGGATACCCAATGAGCAGTTCTTC,CASSYSSGIPNEQFF
TRBV5-1,few,.,TRBJ1-1,TGCGCCAGCAGCCAAGCCCCACCGAACACTGAAGCTTTCTTT,CASSQAPPNTEAFF
TRBV10-1,.,.,TRBJ2-7,TGCGCCAGCAGTAAAACGGACACCTACGAGCAGTACTTC,CASSKTDTYEQYF
TRBV5-1,.,.,TRBJ1-4,TGCGCCAGCAGCCCGGGACGGAATCTTAATGAAAAACTGTTTTTT,CASSPGRNLNEKLFF
TRBV2,.,TRBD2,TRBJ2-3,TGTGCCAGCAGTGATATACGGGGGGGCACAGATACGCAGTATTTT,CASSDIRGGTDTQYF
TRBV7-2,few,.,TRBJ1-1,TGTGCCAGCACAACGTACCTGAACACTGAAGCTTTCTTT,CASTTYLNTEAFF
TRBV5-6,.,.,TRBJ2-7,TGTGCCAGCAGCCCGGGGCGCGGTAACGAGCAGTACTTC,CASSPGRGNEQYF
TRBV15,.,TRBD2,TRBJ2-6,TGTGCCACCAGCAGAGATTTGGCGGGAGGGGCAGGGGCCAACGTCCTGACTTTC,CATSRDLAGGAGANVLTF
TRBV29-1,.,.,TRBJ2-3,TGCAGCGTTGAATTGGACACAGATACGCAGTATTTT,CSVELDTDTQYF
TRBV25-1,.,TRBD1,TRBJ2-7,TGTGCCAGCAGTGTGCAGGGGGAGTACGAGCAGTACTTC,CASSVQGEYEQYF
TRBV10-3,once,TRBD2,TRBJ2-5,TGTGCCATCAGTGGCGGGGGGCTGGGCGAGACCCAGTACTTC,CAISGGGLGETQYF
TRBV29-1,.,TRBD2,TRBJ2-7,TGCAGCGTCCTCCTAGCGGGGACCGCGGAGCAGTACTTC,CSVLLAGTAEQYF
TRBV18,.,.,TRBJ2-5,TGTGCCAGCCACGGGAGGGGGCGACAAGAGACCCAGTACTTC,CASHGRGRQETQYF